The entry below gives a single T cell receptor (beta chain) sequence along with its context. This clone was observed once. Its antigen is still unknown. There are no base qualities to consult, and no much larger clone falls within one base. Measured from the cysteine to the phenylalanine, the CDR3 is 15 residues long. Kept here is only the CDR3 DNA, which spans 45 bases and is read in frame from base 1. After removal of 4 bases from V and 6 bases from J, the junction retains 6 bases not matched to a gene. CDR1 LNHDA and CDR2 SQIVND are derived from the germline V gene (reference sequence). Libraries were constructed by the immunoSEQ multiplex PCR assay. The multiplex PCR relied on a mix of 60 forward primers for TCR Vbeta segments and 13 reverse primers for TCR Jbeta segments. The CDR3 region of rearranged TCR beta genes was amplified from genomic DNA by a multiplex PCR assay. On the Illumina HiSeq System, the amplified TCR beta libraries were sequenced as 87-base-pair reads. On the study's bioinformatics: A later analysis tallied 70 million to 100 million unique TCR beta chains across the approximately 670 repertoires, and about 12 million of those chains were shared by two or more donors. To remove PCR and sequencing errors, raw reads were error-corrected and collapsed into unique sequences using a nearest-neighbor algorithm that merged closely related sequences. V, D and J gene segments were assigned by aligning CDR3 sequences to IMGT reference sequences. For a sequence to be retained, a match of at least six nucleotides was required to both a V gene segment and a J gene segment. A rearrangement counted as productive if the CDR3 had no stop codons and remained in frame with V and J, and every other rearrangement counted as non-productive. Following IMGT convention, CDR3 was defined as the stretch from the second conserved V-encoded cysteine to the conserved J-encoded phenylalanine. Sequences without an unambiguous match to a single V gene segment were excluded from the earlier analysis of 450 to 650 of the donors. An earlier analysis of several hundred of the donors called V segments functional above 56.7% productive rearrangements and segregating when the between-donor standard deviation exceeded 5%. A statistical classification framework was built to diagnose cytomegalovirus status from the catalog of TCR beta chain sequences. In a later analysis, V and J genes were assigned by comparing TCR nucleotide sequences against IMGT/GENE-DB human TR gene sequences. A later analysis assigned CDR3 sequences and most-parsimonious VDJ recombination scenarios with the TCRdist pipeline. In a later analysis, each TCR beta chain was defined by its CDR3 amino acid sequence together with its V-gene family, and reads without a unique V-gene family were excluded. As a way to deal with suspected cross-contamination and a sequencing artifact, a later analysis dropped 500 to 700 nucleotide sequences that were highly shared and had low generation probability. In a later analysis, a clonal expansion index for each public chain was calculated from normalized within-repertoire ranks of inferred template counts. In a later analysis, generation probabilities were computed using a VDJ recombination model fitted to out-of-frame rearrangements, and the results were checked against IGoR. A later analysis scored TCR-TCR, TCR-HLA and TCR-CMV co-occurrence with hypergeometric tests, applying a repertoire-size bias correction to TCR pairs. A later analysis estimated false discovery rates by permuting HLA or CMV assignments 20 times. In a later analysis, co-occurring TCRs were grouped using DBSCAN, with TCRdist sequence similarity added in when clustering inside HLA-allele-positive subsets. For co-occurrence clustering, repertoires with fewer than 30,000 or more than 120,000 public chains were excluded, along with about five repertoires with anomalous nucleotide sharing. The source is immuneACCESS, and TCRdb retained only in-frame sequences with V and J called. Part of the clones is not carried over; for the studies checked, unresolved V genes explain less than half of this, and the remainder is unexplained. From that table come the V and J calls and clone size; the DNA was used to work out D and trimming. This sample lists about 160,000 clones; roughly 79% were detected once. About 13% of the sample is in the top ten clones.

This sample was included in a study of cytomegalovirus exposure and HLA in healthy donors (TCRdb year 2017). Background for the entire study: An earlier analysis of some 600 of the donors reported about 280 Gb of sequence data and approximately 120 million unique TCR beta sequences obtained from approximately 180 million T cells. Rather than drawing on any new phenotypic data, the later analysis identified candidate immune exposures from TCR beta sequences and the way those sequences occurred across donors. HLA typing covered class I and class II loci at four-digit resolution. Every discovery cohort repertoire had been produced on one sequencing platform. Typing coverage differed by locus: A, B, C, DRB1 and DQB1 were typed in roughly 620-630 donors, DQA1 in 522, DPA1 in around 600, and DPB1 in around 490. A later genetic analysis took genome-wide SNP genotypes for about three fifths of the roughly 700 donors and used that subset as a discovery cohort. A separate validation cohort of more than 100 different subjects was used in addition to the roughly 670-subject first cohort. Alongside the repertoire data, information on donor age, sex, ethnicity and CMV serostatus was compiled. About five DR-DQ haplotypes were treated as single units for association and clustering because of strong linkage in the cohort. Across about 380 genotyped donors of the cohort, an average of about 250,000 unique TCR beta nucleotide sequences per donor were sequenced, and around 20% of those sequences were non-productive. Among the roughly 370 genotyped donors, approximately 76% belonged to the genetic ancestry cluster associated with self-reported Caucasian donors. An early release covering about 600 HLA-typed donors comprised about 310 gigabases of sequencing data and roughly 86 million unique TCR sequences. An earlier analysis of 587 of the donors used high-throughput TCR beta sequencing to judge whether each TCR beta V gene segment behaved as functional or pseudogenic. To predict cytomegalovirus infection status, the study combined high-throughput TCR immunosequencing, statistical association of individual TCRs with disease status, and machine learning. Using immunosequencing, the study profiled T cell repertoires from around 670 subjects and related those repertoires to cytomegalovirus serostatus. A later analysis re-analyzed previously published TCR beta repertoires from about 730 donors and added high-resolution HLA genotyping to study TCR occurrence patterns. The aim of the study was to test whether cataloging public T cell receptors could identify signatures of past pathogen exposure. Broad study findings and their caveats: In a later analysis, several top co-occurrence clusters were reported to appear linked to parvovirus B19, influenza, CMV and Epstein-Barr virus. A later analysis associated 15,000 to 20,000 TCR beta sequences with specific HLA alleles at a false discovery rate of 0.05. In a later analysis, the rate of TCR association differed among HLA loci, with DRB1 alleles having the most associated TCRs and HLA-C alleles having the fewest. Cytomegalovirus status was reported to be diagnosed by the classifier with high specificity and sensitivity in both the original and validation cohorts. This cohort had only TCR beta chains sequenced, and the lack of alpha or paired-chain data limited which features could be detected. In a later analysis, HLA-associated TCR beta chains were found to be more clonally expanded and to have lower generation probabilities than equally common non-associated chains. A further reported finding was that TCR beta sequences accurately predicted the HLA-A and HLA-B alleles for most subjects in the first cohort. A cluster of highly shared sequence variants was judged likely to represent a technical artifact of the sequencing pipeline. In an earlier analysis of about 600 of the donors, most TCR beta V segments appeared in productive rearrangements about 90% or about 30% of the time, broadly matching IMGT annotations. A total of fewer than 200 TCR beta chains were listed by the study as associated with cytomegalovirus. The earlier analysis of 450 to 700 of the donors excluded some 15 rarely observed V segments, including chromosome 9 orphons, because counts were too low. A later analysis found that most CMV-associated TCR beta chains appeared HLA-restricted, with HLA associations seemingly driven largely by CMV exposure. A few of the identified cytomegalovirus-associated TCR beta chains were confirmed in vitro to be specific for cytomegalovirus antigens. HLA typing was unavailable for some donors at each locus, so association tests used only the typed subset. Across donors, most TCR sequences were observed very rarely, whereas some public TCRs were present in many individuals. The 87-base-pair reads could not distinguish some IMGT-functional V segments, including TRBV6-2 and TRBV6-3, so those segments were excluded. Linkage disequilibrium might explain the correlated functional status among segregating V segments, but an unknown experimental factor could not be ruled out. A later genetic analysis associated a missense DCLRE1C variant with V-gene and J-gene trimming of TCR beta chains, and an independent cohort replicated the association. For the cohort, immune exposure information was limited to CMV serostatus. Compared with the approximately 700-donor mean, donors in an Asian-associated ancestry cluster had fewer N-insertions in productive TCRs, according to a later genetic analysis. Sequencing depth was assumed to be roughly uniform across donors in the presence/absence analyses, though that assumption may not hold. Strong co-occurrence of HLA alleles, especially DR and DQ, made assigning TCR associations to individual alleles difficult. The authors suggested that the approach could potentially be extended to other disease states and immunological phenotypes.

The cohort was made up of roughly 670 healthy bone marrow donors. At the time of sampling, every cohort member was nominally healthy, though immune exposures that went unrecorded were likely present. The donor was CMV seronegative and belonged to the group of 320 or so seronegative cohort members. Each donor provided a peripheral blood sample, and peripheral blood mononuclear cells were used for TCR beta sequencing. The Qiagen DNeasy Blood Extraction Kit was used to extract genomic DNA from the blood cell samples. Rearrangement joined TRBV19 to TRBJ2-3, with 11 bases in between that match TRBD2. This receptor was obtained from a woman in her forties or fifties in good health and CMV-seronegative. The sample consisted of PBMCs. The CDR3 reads CASSTRASGGDTQYF. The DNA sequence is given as TGTGCCAGTAGTACTCGGGCTAGCGGGGGGGATACGCAGTATTTT.